This paragraph reports one T cell receptor beta chain. This record comes from a study of CD8 T cells in Susac syndrome. The authors reverse transcribed roughly 0.5 to 1 ug RNA with random hexamers. A single record per CDR3 protein comes from TCRdb applying MiXCR to the immunoSEQ multiplex PCR reads. The sample yields a few hundred thousand distinct CDR3 sequences, nearly 97% seen once. Per germline, CDR1 SGHVS and CDR2 FQNEAQ. V lost 0 bases to trimming and J lost 1 base; unmatched junction nucleotides: 11. This CDR3 is built from 18 residues. The V and J genes are TRBV7-8 and TRBJ2-7; 8 bases align to TRBD2. The sequenced material came from CD4+ T cells from PBMCs. The receptor's source is a human donor with multiple sclerosis. The CDR3 is CASSLAPPGLVPSYEQYF. CDR3 nucleotide sequence: TGTGCCAGCAGCTTAGCTCCCCCGGGACTAGTCCCATCCTACGAGCAGTACTTC.